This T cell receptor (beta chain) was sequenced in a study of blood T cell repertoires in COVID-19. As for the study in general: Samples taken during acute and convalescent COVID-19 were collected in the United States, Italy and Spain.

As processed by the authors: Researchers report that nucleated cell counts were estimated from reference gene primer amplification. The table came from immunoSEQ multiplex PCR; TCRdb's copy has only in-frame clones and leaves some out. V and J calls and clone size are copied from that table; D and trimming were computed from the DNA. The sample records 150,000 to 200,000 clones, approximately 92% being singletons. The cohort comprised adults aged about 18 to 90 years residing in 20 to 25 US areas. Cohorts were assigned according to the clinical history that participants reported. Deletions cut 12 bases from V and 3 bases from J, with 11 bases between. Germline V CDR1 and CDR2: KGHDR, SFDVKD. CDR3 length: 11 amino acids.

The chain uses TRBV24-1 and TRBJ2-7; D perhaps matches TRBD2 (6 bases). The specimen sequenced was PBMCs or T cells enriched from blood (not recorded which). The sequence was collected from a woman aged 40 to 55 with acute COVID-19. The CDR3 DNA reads TGTGCCCGCTGGAGGGACTACGAGCAGTACTTC. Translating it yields CARWRDYEQYF.